A single sample gave rise to the 22 T cell receptor beta chains below, sequenced in a study of identical twins. One entry per CDR3 protein, called by TCRdb with MiXCR from the 5' RACE reads. The table lists 200,000 to 250,000 distinct CDR3 sequences, around 6.6% of them singletons. These same data were also listed under a study on yellow fever vaccine responses in identical twins.

The specimen sequenced was memory (CD45RO+) T cells sorted from blood. The receptors derive from a woman in her late teens or twenties in good health.

This chain links TRBV2 with TRBJ1-5, with no clear D. Trimming left V 6 bases short and J 6 bases short, with 12 bases between. CDR1 and CDR2 (germline): SNHLY, FYNNEI. The CDR3 runs to 13 residues. The CDR3 nucleotides are TGTGCCAGCAGAGCCCCGGCGCCTCAGCCCCAGCATTTT. Its translation is CASRAPAPQPQHF.

This clonotype was detected only once. V gene TRBV18 combines with J gene TRBJ2-6; 7 positions match TRBD1. V was pared by 7 bases and J by 4 bases, with 13 bases of the junction left unmatched. This CDR3 comprises 17 residues. Germline lookup yields CDR1 KGHSH and CDR2 LQKENI. The CDR3 sequence is CASFGTEAFLGANVLTF. CDR3 nucleotide sequence: TGTGCCAGCTTCGGGACAGAGGCCTTTCTGGGGGCCAACGTCCTGACTTTC.

Many counts were recorded for this clonotype. This chain links TRBV11-2 with TRBJ2-1; unclear D gene. The CDR3 is made up of 17 amino acids. The V gene's germline CDR1 is SGHAT and CDR2 FQNNGV. V dropped 5 bases and J dropped 0 bases, with 17 bases sitting between them. The CDR3 DNA follows: TGTGCCAGCAGCCCAAAAGTGACGGGTAGCTCCTACAATGAGCAGTTCTTC. Translation gives CASSPKVTGSSYNEQFF.

This clonotype has a count of ten or more. The chain combines TRBV10-2 with TRBJ2-1; no reliable D call. The V end lost 0 bases, the J end lost 11 bases, and 5 bases lay between the germline ends. CDR1 is WSHSY and CDR2 is SAAADI in the germline V gene. This CDR3 is built from 11 residues. DNA of the CDR3: TGCGCCAGCAGTGAGTCGGATAAGCAGTTCTTC. Amino acids: CASSESDKQFF.

This clonotype was seen a handful of times. V and J are TRBV6-5 and TRBJ2-3; a possible D gene is TRBD1 (6 bases). Between the trimmed V and J ends, which lost 2 bases and 4 bases, there was a span of 13 bases. This CDR3 has 15 amino acids. Germline V lookup: CDR1 MNHEY, CDR2 SVGAGI. CDR3 protein: CASSYAGTPADTQYF. In DNA, the CDR3 is TGTGCCAGCAGTTACGCCGGGACACCCGCAGATACGCAGTATTTT.

V gene TRBV28 combines with J gene TRBJ1-5; D is uncertain. CDR3 length equals 15 residues. The germline V gene has CDR1 MDHEN and CDR2 SYDVKM. Trimming cost V 2 bases and J 0 bases, with 8 bases left between them. The CDR3 nucleotides read TGTGCCAGCAGTTTAGGCCGGGCTAGCAATCAGCCCCAGCATTTT. As protein: CASSLGRASNQPQHF.

This clonotype was observed at least ten times. The chain uses TRBV9 and TRBJ1-6; tentative D call: TRBD1 (6 bases). The CDR3 consists of 13 residues. Trimming shortened V by 7 bases and J by 6 bases, and 11 bases separated the two germline ends. Germline CDR1 SGDLS, CDR2 YYNGEE. The CDR3 region has the DNA TGTGCCAGCTCCCAGGGGCCTAATTCACCCCTCCACTTT. It translates to CASSQGPNSPLHF. The full variable domain, its missing parts supplied by reference TRBV9 and TRBJ1-6, is DSGVTQTPKHLITATGQRVTLRCSPRSGDLSVYWYQQSLDQGLQFLIQYYNGEERAKGNILERFSAQQFPDLHSELNLSSLELGDSALYFCASSQGPNSPLHFGNGTRLTVT.

This clonotype was detected only a few times. This chain joins TRBV7-9 and TRBJ2-2; 9 bases align to TRBD2. The CDR3 has 14 amino acids. CDR1 SEHNR and CDR2 FQNEAQ come from the germline V gene (reference sequence). Unmatched junction bases numbered 5, after V lost 8 bases and J lost 4 bases. The CDR3 DNA sequence: TGTGCCAGCGGGACTAGCCTCAGCACCGGGGAGCTGTTTTTT. This codes for CASGTSLSTGELFF. The variable domain in full, with the rest retrieved from reference TRBV7-9 and TRBJ2-2, is DTGVSQNPRHKITKRGQNVTFRCDPISEHNRLYWYRQTLGQGPEFLTYFQNEAQLEKSRLLSDRFSAERPKGSFSTLEIQRTEQGDSAMYLCASGTSLSTGELFFGEGSRLTVL.

At least ten counts were recorded for this clonotype. The V call is TRBV20-1, the J call TRBJ2-7; 8 bases match TRBD1. CDR1 and CDR2 from the germline V gene are DFQATT and SNEGSKA (reference sequence). V gave up 7 bases and J gave up 4 bases; unmatched junction bases: 3. The length of the CDR3 is 11 residues. In DNA, the CDR3 is TGCAGTGTCCAGGGGGCGTACGAGCAGTACTTC. Its translation is CSVQGAYEQYF.

This clonotype was observed at least ten times. The chain recombines TRBV3-1 with TRBJ1-2; D is possibly TRBD1 (6 bases). Trimming stripped 4 bases from V and 3 bases from J, with 12 bases between. The CDR3 has 14 residues. Looked up from germline, CDR1 is LGHDT and CDR2 is YNNKEL (reference sequence). CDR3 in amino acids: CASSPIQGYYGYTF. The CDR3 coding sequence is TGTGCCAGCAGCCCGATACAGGGCTACTATGGCTACACCTTC.

The table lists this clonotype with a few counts. The rearrangement uses TRBV5-1 and TRBJ2-3; unclear D gene. Germline assignment: CDR1 SGHRS and CDR2 YFSETQ. The CDR3 has 14 amino acids. The ends were cut back, 0 bases at V and 4 bases at J, with 9 bases in the middle. The CDR3 here is CASSLVIAADTQYF. CDR3 coding DNA: TGCGCCAGCAGCTTGGTTATAGCTGCAGATACGCAGTATTTT. Combining the CDR3 with reference TRBV5-1 and TRBJ2-3 gives the whole variable domain KAGVTQTPRYLIKTRGQQVTLSCSPISGHRSVSWYQQTPGQGLQFLFEYFSETQRNKGNFPGRFSGRQFSNSRSEMNVSTLELGDSALYLCASSLVIAADTQYFGPGTRLTVL.

This clonotype was seen many times. The chain carries TRBV20-1 and TRBJ1-1; TRBD1 matches 7 bases. The trim removed 1 base at V and 0 bases at J, leaving 5 bases unmatched. Germline V gene lookup returns CDR1 DFQATT and CDR2 SNEGSKA (reference sequence). The CDR3 consists of 15 residues. The CDR3 nucleotides read TGCAGTGCTAGAGGAAGCGGGACAGTGAACACTGAAGCTTTCTTT. It specifies CSARGSGTVNTEAFF.

This sequence joins TRBV7-9 and TRBJ1-2, with D possibly being TRBD1 (6 bases). V lost 4 bases and J lost 8, with 17 bases in between. CDR3 length: 14 amino acids. CDR1 is SEHNR, CDR2 FQNEAQ, per germline (reference sequence). The CDR3 sequence is CASSSDGGAQGYTF. CDR3 DNA sequence: TGTGCCAGCAGCTCCGATGGGGGGGCGCAGGGCTACACCTTC.

This clonotype was counted between two and nine times. The V call is TRBV6-5, the J call TRBJ2-3, with no clear D. The CDR3 sequence is 16 residues long. CDR1 MNHEY and CDR2 SVGAGI come from the germline V gene. Deletions cut 0 bases from V and 0 bases from J, with 10 bases between. The CDR3 region is CASSYSRHPSTDTQYF. The CDR3, as DNA: TGTGCCAGCAGTTACTCGAGGCACCCTAGCACAGATACGCAGTATTTT.

In its sample, this clonotype was seen many times. The CDR3 protein is CASSPTGQAGAGELFF. CDR3 DNA sequence: TGCGCCAGCAGCCCTACGGGACAGGCCGGTGCCGGGGAGCTGTTTTTT. V is TRBV5-1 and J is TRBJ2-2, with 8 positions matching TRBD1. The CDR3 covers 16 residues. The V segment lost 4 bases and the J segment 6 bases; nucleotides outside the gene matches: 11. Germline loops: CDR1 SGHRS, CDR2 YFSETQ.

There are a few counts of this clonotype. The chain uses TRBV6-1 and TRBJ2-7; TRBD1 agrees at 8 bases. This CDR3 has 15 residues. V lost 7 bases, J lost 3 bases, and 11 bases stayed unmatched. In germline, CDR1 is MNHNS, CDR2 SASEGT. The CDR3 spells CASTNGQGVGYEQYF. The CDR3 DNA follows: TGTGCCAGCACCAACGGACAGGGTGTTGGCTACGAGCAGTACTTC.

This clonotype was counted many times. The chain is built from TRBV28 and TRBJ2-3; the match to TRBD2 covers 10 bases. The CDR3 covers 19 residues. V was clipped by 4 bases and J by 0 bases; unmatched bases: 13. Germline CDR1 MDHEN, CDR2 SYDVKM. CDR3 sequence reads: CASSSPLAGAGYSTDTQYF. The CDR3 DNA is TGTGCCAGCAGTTCCCCGCTAGCGGGAGCCGGCTATAGCACAGATACGCAGTATTTT.

This clonotype has a count of ten or more. V is TRBV5-1 and J is TRBJ1-1; D call uncertain. The CDR3 has 14 amino acids. V shed 4 bases and J shed 1 base, with 11 bases lying between them. Germline V gene sequence: CDR1 SGHRS, CDR2 YFSETQ. The CDR3, as DNA: TGCGCCAGCAGCGGCCGTTTGGGGAACACTGAAGCTTTCTTT. Its protein is CASSGRLGNTEAFF.

This clonotype was detected only a few times. The CDR3 sequence is CAIRASGGAEETQYF. The CDR3 DNA is TGTGCCATCAGGGCTAGCGGGGGGGCCGAAGAGACCCAGTACTTC. This chain connects TRBV10-3 to TRBJ2-5; 12 bases align to TRBD2. Germline CDR1 ENHRY, CDR2 SYGVKD. CDR3 length: 15 residues. Trimming removed 6 bases from V and 3 bases from J; junction bases left unmatched: 5.

The chain combines TRBV19 with TRBJ2-2; weak D call: TRBD1 (5 bases). The germline gives CDR1 LNHDA, CDR2 SQIVND (reference sequence). V lost 1 base and J 5 bases, leaving 14 bases between the germline ends. This CDR3 has 16 residues. DNA for the CDR3: TGTGCCAGTAGTATAGGAAGTGGGGCGGTGACCGGGGAGCTGTTTTTT. Translating gives CASSIGSGAVTGELFF.

This rearrangement joins TRBV2 to TRBJ2-2; 13 nucleotides line up with TRBD2. In germline, CDR1 is SNHLY, CDR2 FYNNEI. This CDR3 region has 15 residues. Trimming cost V 6 bases and J 6 bases; bases outside gene matches: 4. The CDR3 loop reads CASRGTSGTPGELFF. CDR3 nucleotides: TGTGCCAGCAGAGGGACTAGCGGGACCCCCGGGGAGCTGTTTTTT. Drawing the rest from reference TRBV2 and TRBJ2-2, the complete variable domain is EPEVTQTPSHQVTQMGQEVILRCVPISNHLYFYWYRQILGQKVEFLVSFYNNEISEKSEIFDDQFSVERPDGSNFTLKIRSTKLEDSAMYFCASRGTSGTPGELFFGEGSRLTVL.

This sequence joins TRBV6-1 and TRBJ1-1; D perhaps matches TRBD1 (6 bases). This CDR3 comprises 15 residues. Germline V gene lookup returns CDR1 MNHNS and CDR2 SASEGT. V lost 6 bases and J 0 bases, leaving 14 bases between the germline ends. The CDR3 loop reads CASSEPGQMNTEAFF. Written as DNA, the CDR3 is TGTGCCAGCAGCGAGCCGGGACAAATGAACACTGAAGCTTTCTTT.